These 24 T cell receptor beta chains share one sample of origin, sequenced in a study of chemoradiotherapy in HPV16-positive cancers. This table comes from immunoSEQ multiplex PCR, and its TCRdb copy is limited to in-frame clones, with some not included. In the table there are 1,300 or so clones, 85% to 90% of which are singletons. The material sequenced was tumor tissue, taken from a patient who underwent chemoradiotherapy. These receptors came from a human donor with HPV-associated anogenital cancer.

In its sample, this clone was seen a few times. The rearrangement joins TRBV6-6 to TRBJ1-4, with a possible D match to TRBD1 (5 bases). The CDR3 has 15 residues. CDR1 MNHNY and CDR2 SVGAGI come from the germline V gene (reference sequence). V lost 2 bases and J lost 4, with 11 bases in between. The CDR3 bases are TGTGCCAGCAGTTACGTGGCAGGGTTTAATGAAAAACTGTTTTTT. Its protein product is CASSYVAGFNEKLFF.

The gene calls are TRBV29-1 and TRBJ1-1, with D tentatively TRBD1 (5 bases). V was cut by 3 bases and J by 0 bases, with 11 bases left in between. Germline V CDR1 and CDR2: SQVTM, ANQGSEA. This CDR3 has 14 amino acids. The CDR3 reads CSVDMGGMNTEAFF. Written as DNA, the CDR3 is TGCAGCGTTGATATGGGGGGGATGAACACTGAAGCTTTCTTT.

CDR3 residues: CASSQDSPSGANVLTF. The CDR3 nucleotides read TGTGCCAGCAGCCAAGACAGCCCGTCTGGGGCCAACGTCCTGACTTTC. The gene calls are TRBV4-2 and TRBJ2-6; D uncertain. The germline V gene has CDR1 LGHNA and CDR2 YNFKEQ. The CDR3 contains 16 residues. With 0 bases removed from V and 1 base from J, the gap between germline ends came to 7 bases.

V usage is TRBV7-9 and J usage is TRBJ2-1, with 7 bases identical to TRBD1. Germline trimming cut 5 bases from V and 8 bases from J; bases unmatched to any gene: 9. The CDR3 totals 14 residues. Germline values: CDR1 SEHNR, CDR2 FQNEAQ (reference sequence). CDR3 nucleotides: TGTGCCAGCAGCCATTGGACAGGTCAGGATGAGCAGTTCTTC. It specifies CASSHWTGQDEQFF.

This chain uses TRBV7-8 with TRBJ1-1; D is ambiguous. V was shortened by 0 bases and J by 0 bases, with 5 bases between the two germline ends. The length of the CDR3 is 14 residues. Germline values: CDR1 SGHVS, CDR2 FQNEAQ. CDR3 in amino acids: CASSLAALNTEAFF. Written as DNA, the CDR3 is TGTGCCAGCAGCTTAGCAGCGCTGAACACTGAAGCTTTCTTT.

In regard to this clone: The same CDR3 is also encoded by other DNA sequences in this sample. V gene TRBV9 combines with J gene TRBJ2-1; the match to TRBD2 covers 12 bases. The CDR3 has 15 residues. Losses at the gene ends were 2 bases for V and 6 bases for J; bases not matched to a gene: 3. The germline V gene has CDR1 SGDLS and CDR2 YYNGEE. The CDR3 is CASSVTSGRTNEQFF. The CDR3 DNA is TGTGCCAGCAGCGTTACTAGCGGGAGGACCAATGAGCAGTTCTTC. Full variable domain (rest looked up from reference TRBV9 and TRBJ2-1): DSGVTQTPKHLITATGQRVTLRCSPRSGDLSVYWYQQSLDQGLQFLIQYYNGEERAKGNILERFSAQQFPDLHSELNLSSLELGDSALYFCASSVTSGRTNEQFFGPGTRLTVL.

This clone was picked up a small number of times. The V gene is TRBV4-2, the J gene TRBJ2-7, with D unclear. Germline CDR1 LGHNA, CDR2 YNFKEQ. The germline V and J ends were trimmed by 0 bases and 2 bases, with 8 bases remaining between them. The CDR3 length is 14 residues. The CDR3 sequence: CASSQEYGPYEQYF. The CDR3 DNA reads as TGTGCCAGCAGCCAAGAGTACGGCCCCTACGAGCAGTACTTC.

The rearrangement joins TRBV5-5 to TRBJ2-7; 11 nucleotides match TRBD2. V lost 4 bases, J lost 0 bases, and 3 bases stayed unmatched. Germline values: CDR1 SGHKS, CDR2 YYEKEE (reference sequence). CDR3 length: 15 amino acids. The CDR3 region has the DNA TGTGCCAGCAGCCGTGGGACTAGCGGCTCCTACGAGCAGTACTTC. It codes for CASSRGTSGSYEQYF.

The chain combines TRBV30 with TRBJ2-7; D gene unclear. This CDR3 has 8 amino acids. Trimming shortened V by 6 bases and J by 3 bases, and 0 bases separated the two germline ends. Germline loops: CDR1 GTSNPN, CDR2 SVGIG (reference sequence). CDR3 coding DNA: TGTGCCTGCTACGAGCAGTACTTC. Translation: CACYEQYF.

This clone showed up just a few times. The rearrangement uses TRBV30 and TRBJ1-1; D is unresolved. The CDR3 consists of 13 residues. V lost 4 bases and J 1 base, leaving 10 bases between the germline ends. Germline CDR1 GTSNPN, CDR2 SVGIG (reference sequence). CDR3 DNA sequence: TGTGCCTGGACCAAGACGGAGAACACTGAAGCTTTCTTT. Protein: CAWTKTENTEAFF. Full variable domain (missing parts from reference TRBV30 and TRBJ1-1): SQTIHQWPATLVQPVGSPLSLECTVEGTSNPNLYWYRQAAGRGLQLLFYSVGIGQISSEVPQNLSASRPQDRQFILSSKKLLLSDSGFYLCAWTKTENTEAFFGQGTRLTVV.

Regarding this clone: Other DNA sequences in this sample translate to the same CDR3. CDR3: CASSVTSGRTNEQFF. In nucleotides, the CDR3 is TGTGCCAGCAGCGTCACTAGCGGGAGGACCAATGAGCAGTTCTTC. This sequence joins TRBV9 and TRBJ2-1, with 12 positions matching TRBD2. Germline V gene data show CDR1 as SGDLS and CDR2 as YYNGEE. J was trimmed by 6 bases and V by 2 bases; bases with no gene match: 3. The CDR3 has 15 residues.

This chain links TRBV30 with TRBJ2-1, with TRBD1 as a possible D gene (5 bases). Per germline, CDR1 GTSNPN and CDR2 SVGIG (reference sequence). The ends were cut back, 0 bases at V and 4 bases at J, with 16 bases in the middle. The length of the CDR3 is 16 residues. The CDR3 here is CAWSVPVGLTYNEQFF. The CDR3 DNA sequence: TGTGCCTGGAGTGTTCCGGTGGGGCTAACTTACAATGAGCAGTTCTTC.

The chain couples TRBV7-2 to TRBJ1-3, with D unclear. This CDR3 comprises 15 residues. Trimming took 2 bases from V and 4 from J, leaving 12 bases between them. The germline V gene encodes CDR1 SGHTA and CDR2 FQGNSA. The CDR3 sequence: CASSLIWGSGNTIYF. DNA for the CDR3: TGTGCCAGCAGCTTAATTTGGGGATCCGGAAACACCATATATTTT.

Here the CDR3 reads CASSLAGGKNEQYF. CDR3 nucleotide sequence: TGTGCCAGCAGCCTAGCGGGAGGGAAAAACGAGCAGTACTTC. The chain couples TRBV27 to TRBJ2-7; TRBD2 aligns across 12 bases. Germline values: CDR1 MNHEY, CDR2 SMNVEV (reference sequence). The CDR3 is made up of 14 amino acids. The ends lost 6 bases at V and 5 bases at J; junction bases unmatched: 5.

The rearrangement joins TRBV10-2 to TRBJ2-5; 7 bases are a match to TRBD2. This CDR3 contains 16 residues. V dropped 0 bases and J dropped 4; count of bases not matched to a gene: 8. Germline-derived CDR1 and CDR2 are WSHSY and SAAADI. The CDR3, as DNA: TGCGCCAGCAGTGAGTCTCGGGGGGAATCCAGAGAGACCCAGTACTTC. It yields the protein CASSESRGESRETQYF.

This sequence joins TRBV28 and TRBJ2-3, with a weak D call TRBD2 (6 bases). The V gene lost 6 bases and the J gene lost 4 bases, with 14 bases spanning the gap. The germline V gene encodes CDR1 MDHEN and CDR2 SYDVKM. The CDR3 runs 14 residues. CDR3 loop: CASRGTGRPDTQYF. The CDR3 coding sequence is TGTGCCAGCAGGGGGACGGGGAGGCCAGATACGCAGTATTTT. Based on the CDR3 plus reference TRBV28 and TRBJ2-3, the full variable domain is DVKVTQSSRYLVKRTGEKVFLECVQDMDHENMFWYRQDPGLGLRLIYFSYDVKMKEKGDIPEGYSVSREKKERFSLILESASTNQTSMYLCASRGTGRPDTQYFGPGTRLTVL.

J is TRBJ1-2 and V is TRBV7-3; 8 positions match TRBD1. Trimming removed 4 bases from V and 7 bases from J; junction bases left unmatched: 5. Germline lookup yields CDR1 SGHTA and CDR2 FQGTGA. This CDR3 is built from 13 residues. The CDR3 DNA follows: TGTGCCAGCAGCTCGACAGGGGTTGGTGGCTACACCTTC. Translated, it gives CASSSTGVGGYTF.

In this sample, this clone turned up a few times. V usage is TRBV6-1 and J usage is TRBJ2-1; 12 positions match TRBD2. The CDR3 length is 15 residues. From germline, CDR1 is MNHNS and CDR2 SASEGT. V gave up 2 bases and J gave up 4 bases; unmatched junction bases: 0. CDR3 region: CASSELAGGYNEQFF. In DNA, the CDR3 is TGTGCCAGCAGTGAACTAGCGGGAGGGTACAATGAGCAGTTCTTC.

The J gene is TRBJ1-1, the V gene TRBV7-3, with D possibly matching TRBD1 (6 bases). V lost 5 bases and J lost 2, with 9 bases in between. Germline V gives CDR1 SGHTA, CDR2 FQGTGA. The CDR3 runs 13 residues. The CDR3 nucleotides read TGTGCCAGCAGCGAACAGGGAAACACTGAAGCTTTCTTT. Protein sequence: CASSEQGNTEAFF.

The V and J genes are TRBV5-1 and TRBJ1-1, with a possible D match to TRBD1 (5 bases). This CDR3 region has 15 residues. The germline CDR1 and CDR2 sequences are SGHRS and YFSETQ. V lost 3 bases and J 5 bases, leaving 17 bases between the germline ends. CDR3 region: CASSSDSGGGTEAFF. The DNA of the CDR3 is TGCGCCAGCAGCTCGGACTCGGGGGGGGGAACTGAAGCTTTCTTT.

The gene calls are TRBV7-9 and TRBJ2-7, with 7 bases aligning to TRBD1. Per the germline V gene, CDR1 is SEHNR and CDR2 is FQNEAQ (reference sequence). V lost 3 bases, J lost 0 bases, and 5 bases stayed unmatched. The CDR3 length is 15 residues. The CDR3 is CASSFKGAGSYEQYF. The CDR3 DNA reads TGTGCCAGCAGCTTCAAGGGGGCGGGCTCCTACGAGCAGTACTTC. Full variable domain (missing parts from reference TRBV7-9 and TRBJ2-7): DTGVSQNPRHKITKRGQNVTFRCDPISEHNRLYWYRQTLGQGPEFLTYFQNEAQLEKSRLLSDRFSAERPKGSFSTLEIQRTEQGDSAMYLCASSFKGAGSYEQYFGPGTRLTVT.

The J gene is TRBJ1-4, the V gene TRBV6-1; tentatively, D is TRBD1 (6 bases). CDR1 and CDR2 from the germline V gene are MNHNS and SASEGT. Deletions cut 8 bases from V and 0 bases from J, with 10 bases between. The CDR3 totals 14 residues. The CDR3, as DNA: TGTGCCAGCGAAACAGGGTCAACTAATGAAAAACTGTTTTTT. Amino acids: CASETGSTNEKLFF.

The V and J genes are TRBV20-1 and TRBJ1-1; D gene unclear. This CDR3 is built from 10 residues. CDR1 and CDR2 from the germline V gene are DFQATT and SNEGSKA (reference sequence). V lost 5 bases and J 11 bases, leaving 12 bases between the germline ends. CDR3 in amino acids: CSAQQRTAFF. Here the CDR3 DNA reads TGCAGTGCTCAACAGCGAACGGCTTTCTTT.

The chain joins TRBV28 to TRBJ1-5, with 10 bases aligning to TRBD1. V gave up 9 bases and J gave up 0 bases; unmatched junction bases: 11. This CDR3 has 17 residues. CDR1 and CDR2 from the germline V gene are MDHEN and SYDVKM. The CDR3, as DNA: TGTGCCAGTTCCGGGACAGGGGAATGGTCTAGCAATCAGCCCCAGCATTTT. Amino acids: CASSGTGEWSSNQPQHF.